These 16 T cell receptor beta chains were all obtained from the same sample, sequenced in a study of CD8+ T cells in alopecia areata. Indicated treatment: oral pan-JAK inhibitor, 5-10 mg twice daily. cDNA serving as the sequencing template came from extracted, reverse transcribed RNA. This table comes from immunoSEQ multiplex PCR, and its TCRdb copy is limited to in-frame clones, with some not included. Found here are 200,000 to 250,000 clones, over 60% of them singletons; the top ten hold roughly 4.2%. The sequencing used CD4+ T cells sorted from blood, collected at week 4, from a patient treated with tofacitinib. The receptors were sampled from a human donor with alopecia areata.

The rearrangement joins TRBV7-9 to TRBJ1-1; D not certain. The CDR3 extends over 12 amino acids. Deletions cut 5 bases from V and 7 bases from J, with 11 bases between. Germline lookup yields CDR1 SEHNR and CDR2 FQNEAQ (reference sequence). As DNA, the CDR3 is TGTGCCAGCAGCCCCGAGGGTTTTGAAGCTTTCTTT. Protein: CASSPEGFEAFF.

The genes are TRBV4-3 and TRBJ1-2, with D perhaps matching TRBD1 (5 bases). The CDR3 has 15 amino acids. Per germline, CDR1 LGHNA and CDR2 YSLEER. V was trimmed by 4 bases and J by 2 bases, leaving 14 bases between them. CDR3: CASSPGPGENYGYTF. Here the CDR3 DNA reads TGCGCCAGCAGCCCGGGACCCGGGGAGAACTATGGCTACACCTTC.

For this clone: Distinct nucleotide sequences in the sample also encode this CDR3. The CDR3 spells CAWSVRGNQPQHF. CDR3 coding DNA: TGTGCCTGGAGTGTACGGGGTAATCAGCCCCAGCATTTT. V is TRBV30 and J is TRBJ1-5, with D unclear. The CDR3 length is 13 residues. Germline CDR1 reads GTSNPN; CDR2 reads SVGIG (reference sequence). Trimming pared 0 bases from V and 4 bases from J, leaving 7 bases between. Full variable domain (remainder filled in from reference TRBV30 and TRBJ1-5): SQTIHQWPATLVQPVGSPLSLECTVEGTSNPNLYWYRQAAGRGLQLLFYSVGIGQISSEVPQNLSASRPQDRQFILSSKKLLLSDSGFYLCAWSVRGNQPQHFGDGTRLSIL.

The chain combines TRBV29-1 with TRBJ2-5; D unclear. The V gene lost 1 base and the J gene lost 0 bases, with 6 bases spanning the gap. The CDR3 covers 13 residues. The germline gives CDR1 SQVTM, CDR2 ANQGSEA. The CDR3 DNA reads as TGCAGCGTTGAAGGGCAGGACCAAGAGACCCAGTACTTC. This codes for CSVEGQDQETQYF.

This clone appeared a few times. The V gene is TRBV29-1, the J gene TRBJ1-2; perhaps TRBD1 as D (5 bases). The germline V gene has CDR1 SQVTM and CDR2 ANQGSEA. This CDR3 is 13 amino acids long. V was clipped by 4 bases and J by 7 bases, with 16 bases between them. The CDR3 spells CSVVTGSGVGYTF. Written as DNA, the CDR3 is TGCAGCGTTGTAACAGGTTCCGGGGTTGGCTACACCTTC.

Here the CDR3 reads CASRPAGGDEQFF. CDR3 DNA: TGTGCCAGCCGCCCGGCGGGGGGGGATGAGCAGTTCTTC. The gene calls are TRBV28 and TRBJ2-1; TRBD2 aligns across 9 bases. V shed 8 bases and J 8 bases; nucleotides not matched to a gene: 7. Germline assignment: CDR1 MDHEN and CDR2 SYDVKM. This CDR3 has 13 residues.

As concerns this clone: This CDR3 is also generated by other DNA sequences in the sample. The V and J genes are TRBV27 and TRBJ1-2; unclear D gene. Trimming cost V 0 bases and J 4 bases, with 3 bases left between them. The V gene's germline CDR1 is MNHEY and CDR2 SMNVEV (reference sequence). The CDR3 sequence is 12 residues long. Written as DNA, the CDR3 is TGTGCCAGCAGTTTATCAGGCTATGGCTACACCTTC. This translates into CASSLSGYGYTF.

The genes are TRBV28 and TRBJ1-4, with 8 bases matching TRBD1. This CDR3 has 13 amino acids. The V segment lost 6 bases and the J segment 10 bases; nucleotides outside the gene matches: 7. Germline V lookup: CDR1 MDHEN, CDR2 SYDVKM. The CDR3 nucleotides read TGTGCCAGCAGCCAAGGACAGGGAGGAAAACTGTTTTTT. Protein: CASSQGQGGKLFF.

The DNA for the CDR3 is TGTGCCAGCTCCACCCCAGGGATCAACAATGAGCAGTTCTTC. Translation: CASSTPGINNEQFF. The chain links TRBV18 to TRBJ2-1, with D perhaps matching TRBD1 (5 bases). The germline CDR1 and CDR2 sequences are KGHSH and LQKENI. There are 14 residues in the CDR3. Trimming stripped 6 bases from V and 5 bases from J, with 14 bases between.

This clone showed up just a few times. The V call is TRBV4-2, the J call TRBJ2-3; D remains ambiguous. Trimming stripped 1 base from V and 6 bases from J, with 8 bases between. Germline V gene lookup returns CDR1 LGHNA and CDR2 YNFKEQ. The CDR3 is 13 amino acids. CDR3: CASSQGLADTQYF. CDR3 nucleotides: TGTGCCAGCAGCCAAGGTTTGGCGGATACGCAGTATTTT.

The chain recombines TRBV6-5 with TRBJ1-2; weak D call: TRBD1 (6 bases). The CDR3 length is 15 residues. Germline CDR1 is MNHEY and CDR2 is SVGAGI. The V end was cut by 10 bases, the J end by 4 bases, with 22 bases between. CDR3 bases: TGTGCCACCCCTTCAGGCAGGGGCGAAACCTATGGCTACACCTTC. It encodes CATPSGRGETYGYTF.

The sample holds a few counts of this clone. The chain has TRBV25-1 and TRBJ1-1, with D possibly being TRBD1 (5 bases). V was shortened by 8 bases and J by 2 bases, with 15 bases between the two germline ends. Germline assignment: CDR1 MGHDK and CDR2 SYGVNS. CDR3 length: 14 residues. The CDR3 DNA is TGTGCCAGCCGAGGACACCCGGGAAACACTGAAGCTTTCTTT. This codes for CASRGHPGNTEAFF.

The chain is built from TRBV29-1 and TRBJ2-1; unclear D gene. CDR3 length: 14 residues. V lost 6 bases and J lost 1, with 13 bases in between. Per the germline V gene, CDR1 is SQVTM and CDR2 is ANQGSEA. The CDR3 DNA follows: TGCAGCGTCGGACGAGAGTCTTCCTACAATGAGCAGTTCTTC. It encodes CSVGRESSYNEQFF.

This clone was seen more than once but under ten times. DNA for the CDR3: TGTGCCAGCAGCTCCGGACAGGGGAGGAGCACTGAAGCTTTCTTT. It is translated as CASSSGQGRSTEAFF. This chain links TRBV5-4 with TRBJ1-1; 9 bases map to TRBD1. Per germline, CDR1 SGHNT and CDR2 YYREEE (reference sequence). There are 15 residues in the CDR3. V dropped 3 bases and J dropped 4; count of bases not matched to a gene: 7.

J is TRBJ2-6 and V is TRBV15; D may be TRBD1 (6 bases). Between the trimmed V and J ends, which lost 2 bases and 0 bases, there was a span of 8 bases. CDR3 length equals 16 residues. Germline V gene data show CDR1 as LNHNV and CDR2 as YYDKDF (reference sequence). CDR3 coding DNA: TGTGCCACCAGCAGATCGACAGGCTCTGGGGCCAACGTCCTGACTTTC. Its protein is CATSRSTGSGANVLTF.

This clone was seen more than once but under ten times. This chain uses TRBV6-5 with TRBJ1-5; 7 bases are shared with TRBD1. The length of the CDR3 is 15 residues. V dropped 4 bases and J dropped 4; count of bases not matched to a gene: 7. Germline loops: CDR1 MNHEY, CDR2 SVGAGI. The CDR3 spells CASSLRQGWNQPQHF. The CDR3 region has the DNA TGTGCCAGCAGTTTAAGACAGGGATGGAATCAGCCCCAGCATTTT.